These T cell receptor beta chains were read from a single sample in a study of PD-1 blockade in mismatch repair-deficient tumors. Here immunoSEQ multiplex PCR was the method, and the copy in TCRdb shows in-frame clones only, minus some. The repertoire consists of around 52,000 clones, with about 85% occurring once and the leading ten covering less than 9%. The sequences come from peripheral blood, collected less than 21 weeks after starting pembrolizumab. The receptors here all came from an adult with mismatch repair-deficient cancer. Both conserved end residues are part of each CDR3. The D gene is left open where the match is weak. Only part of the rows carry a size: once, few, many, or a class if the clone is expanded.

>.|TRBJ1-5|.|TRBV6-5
CASSGDLSNQPQHF
TGTGCCAGCAGTGGGGACCTTAGCAATCAGCCCCAGCATTTT
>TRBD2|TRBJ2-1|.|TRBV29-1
CSVVAGGPFSYNEQFF
TGCAGCGTGGTAGCGGGAGGCCCATTCTCCTACAATGAGCAGTTCTTC
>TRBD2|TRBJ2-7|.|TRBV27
CASNSGSVVVHEQYF
TGTGCCAGTAATAGCGGGAGCGTTGTGGTCCACGAGCAGTACTTC
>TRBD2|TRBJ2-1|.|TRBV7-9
CASSPVSGRMNEQFF
TGTGCCAGCAGCCCTGTCAGCGGGAGAATGAATGAGCAGTTCTTC
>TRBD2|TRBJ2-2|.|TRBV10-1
CASSELAGGPLVVSGELFF
TGCGCCAGCAGTGAATTGGCGGGAGGGCCCTTGGTGGTATCCGGGGAGCTGTTTTTT
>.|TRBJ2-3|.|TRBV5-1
CASSLGGTDTQYF
TGCGCCAGCAGCTTGGGCGGCACAGATACGCAGTATTTT
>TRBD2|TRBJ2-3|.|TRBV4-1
CASSQWGLATDTQYF
TGCGCCAGCAGCCAATGGGGACTAGCAACAGATACGCAGTATTTT
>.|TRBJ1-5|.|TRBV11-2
CASSLRGGVQHF
TGTGCCAGCAGCTTACGGGGAGGGGTCCAGCATTTT
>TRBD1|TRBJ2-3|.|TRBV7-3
CASSSRTGSTDTQYF
TGTGCCAGCAGCTCCCGGACAGGAAGCACAGATACGCAGTATTTT
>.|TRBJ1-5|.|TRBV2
CASSERRDRSNQPQHF
TGTGCCAGCAGTGAAAGGCGGGACCGGAGCAATCAGCCCCAGCATTTT
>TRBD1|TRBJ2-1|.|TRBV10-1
CASSEGRDRQYNEQFF
TGCGCCAGCAGTGAGGGGCGGGACAGGCAATACAATGAGCAGTTCTTC
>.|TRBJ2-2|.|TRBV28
CASLGASNTGELFF
TGTGCCAGCCTAGGGGCATCGAACACCGGGGAGCTGTTTTTT
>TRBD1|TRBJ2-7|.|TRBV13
CASSLERQGTHEQYF
TGTGCCAGCAGCTTAGAGAGACAGGGTACCCACGAGCAGTACTTC
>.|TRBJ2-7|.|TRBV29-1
CSVWGERNEQYF
TGCAGCGTTTGGGGAGAGAGGAACGAGCAGTACTTC
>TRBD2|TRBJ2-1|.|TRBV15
CATSRSESREGLNEQFF
TGTGCCACCAGCAGATCCGAATCGCGGGAGGGCCTTAATGAGCAGTTCTTC
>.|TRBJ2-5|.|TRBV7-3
CASSAQNRGTQYF
TGTGCCAGCAGCGCACAAAACCGCGGGACCCAGTACTTC
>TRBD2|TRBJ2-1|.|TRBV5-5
CASISSGSSYNEQFF
TGTGCCAGCATTTCTAGCGGTAGCTCCTACAATGAGCAGTTCTTC
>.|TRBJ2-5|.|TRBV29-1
CSVTYVRDQETQYF
TGCAGCGTGACCTATGTCAGGGACCAAGAGACCCAGTACTTC
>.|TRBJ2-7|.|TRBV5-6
CASSFKVFGDEQYF
TGTGCCAGCAGCTTTAAGGTATTTGGGGACGAGCAGTACTTC
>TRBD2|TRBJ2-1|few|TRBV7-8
CASSLRLAGGTHNEQFF
TGTGCCAGCAGCTTAAGGCTAGCGGGAGGCACCCACAATGAGCAGTTCTTC
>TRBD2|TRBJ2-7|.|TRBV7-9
CASSSREDRSYEQYF
TGTGCCAGCAGCTCCCGGGAGGATCGGTCCTACGAGCAGTACTTC
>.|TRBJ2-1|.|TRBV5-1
CASSLPPSSYNEQFF
TGCGCCAGCAGCTTGCCCCCAAGCTCCTACAATGAGCAGTTCTTC
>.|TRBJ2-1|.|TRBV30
CAWSDVEGDEQFF
TGTGCCTGGAGTGACGTTGAAGGGGATGAGCAGTTCTTC
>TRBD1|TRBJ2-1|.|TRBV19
CASGQGWSYNEQFF
TGTGCCAGCGGACAGGGATGGTCGTACAATGAGCAGTTCTTC
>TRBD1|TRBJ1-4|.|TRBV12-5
CASGRGDRVEKLFF
TGTGCTAGTGGGCGCGGCGACAGGGTTGAAAAACTGTTTTTT